One sample yielded the 25 T cell receptor beta chains listed below, sequenced in a study of T cells after posttransplantation cyclophosphamide. Clones were sequenced by immunoSEQ multiplex PCR, and TCRdb holds only the in-frame ones, with some missing. The sample has tens of thousands of clones, roughly 92% seen once. The sample consisted of PBMCs. The receptor source for this set is a woman aged 50 to 60 in good health and a related stem cell transplant donor.

The J gene is TRBJ1-1, the V gene TRBV25-1; TRBD1 aligns across 7 bases. The V segment lost 4 bases and the J segment 5 bases; nucleotides outside the gene matches: 10. Germline CDR1 and CDR2: MGHDK and SYGVNS. This CDR3 is built from 15 residues. The CDR3 loop reads CASSGYRGLETEAFF. For the CDR3, the DNA is TGTGCCAGCAGTGGATACAGGGGTCTAGAGACTGAAGCTTTCTTT. The full variable domain, in which reference TRBV25-1 and TRBJ1-1 provide the parts outside the CDR3, is EADIYQTPRYLVIGTGKKITLECSQTMGHDKMYWYQQDPGMELHLIHYSYGVNSTEKGDLSSESTVSRIRTEHFPLTLESARPSHTSQYLCASSGYRGLETEAFFGQGTRLTVV.

V gene TRBV5-1 combines with J gene TRBJ1-6; tentative D call: TRBD1 (5 bases). CDR3 size: 15 residues. Trimming took off 0 bases at V and 8 bases at J, with 12 bases between the two ends. From germline, CDR1 is SGHRS and CDR2 YFSETQ. The CDR3 nucleotides read TGCGCCAGCAGCTTGGAAAGGGGTCGTGATTCACCCCTCCACTTT. Amino acid sequence: CASSLERGRDSPLHF.

The chain uses TRBV5-1 and TRBJ2-5; 7 nucleotides match TRBD1. The CDR3 is 13 amino acids. V shed 4 bases and J 5 bases; nucleotides not matched to a gene: 5. Germline CDR1 reads SGHRS; CDR2 reads YFSETQ. The CDR3 DNA follows: TGCGCCAGCAGCAGGCAGGGGGACGAGACCCAGTACTTC. Translating it yields CASSRQGDETQYF.

CDR3 sequence reads: CASSPGMTGGYTF. As DNA, the CDR3 is TGTGCCAGCTCACCAGGAATGACTGGTGGCTACACCTTC. The chain employs TRBV18 and TRBJ1-2; no definite D call. Germline loops: CDR1 KGHSH, CDR2 LQKENI. V was cut by 2 bases and J by 7 bases, with 11 bases left in between. This CDR3 region has 13 residues.

The chain couples TRBV6-6 to TRBJ1-1; D is perhaps TRBD1 (5 bases). Deletions cut 4 bases from V and 11 bases from J, with 11 bases between. The CDR3 runs 11 residues. CDR1 is MNHNY, CDR2 SVGAGI, per germline (reference sequence). The CDR3 sequence: CASSLQGGAFF. DNA for the CDR3: TGTGCCAGCAGTTTGCAGGGTGGGGCTTTCTTT.

The chain couples TRBV9 to TRBJ2-1, with 7 bases matching TRBD1. Looked up from germline, CDR1 is SGDLS and CDR2 is YYNGEE. The V and J ends lost 0 bases and 12 bases, in that order; junction bases with no gene match: 12. The CDR3 has 15 amino acids. The CDR3 sequence: CASSVEGAKGRPQFF. Here the CDR3 DNA reads TGTGCCAGCAGCGTAGAGGGGGCTAAGGGTCGTCCGCAGTTCTTC.

The chain uses TRBV6-5 and TRBJ1-3, with 8 bases matching TRBD1. The CDR3 length is 14 residues. Germline V gives CDR1 MNHEY, CDR2 SVGAGI. J was trimmed by 5 bases and V by 5 bases; bases with no gene match: 5. The CDR3 reads CASSGGQGRNTIYF. DNA of the CDR3: TGTGCCAGCAGTGGAGGACAGGGCCGAAACACCATATATTTT.

J is TRBJ2-5 and V is TRBV28; 12 bases fit TRBD2. The CDR3 consists of 17 residues. The germline V gene encodes CDR1 MDHEN and CDR2 SYDVKM. The ends lost 5 bases at V and 5 bases at J; junction bases unmatched: 12. In nucleotides, the CDR3 is TGTGCCAGCAGTACAACCTCTAGCGGGAGGGCGTTCGAGACCCAGTACTTC. Encoded protein: CASSTTSSGRAFETQYF.

The chain employs TRBV5-6 and TRBJ2-1, with a tentative D call TRBD2 (5 bases). The CDR3 covers 16 residues. The germline CDR1 and CDR2 sequences are SGHDT and YYEEEE. V lost 2 bases and J lost 3, with 15 bases in between. In DNA form, the CDR3 reads TGTGCCAGCAGCTTTGGGGTGGCTAGCAGCTACAATGAGCAGTTCTTC. Amino acids: CASSFGVASSYNEQFF.

The chain couples TRBV5-6 to TRBJ2-7; 8 positions match TRBD2. The CDR3 consists of 15 residues. Germline CDR1 SGHDT, CDR2 YYEEEE. Unmatched junction bases numbered 4, after V lost 0 bases and J lost 2 bases. As DNA, the CDR3 is TGTGCCAGCAGCTTGGAGATGACTAGCGCCTACGAGCAGTACTTC. Translation gives CASSLEMTSAYEQYF. The variable domain in full, with the rest retrieved from reference TRBV5-6 and TRBJ2-7, is DAGVTQSPTHLIKTRGQQVTLRCSPKSGHDTVSWYQQALGQGPQFIFQYYEEEERQRGNFPDRFSGHQFPNYSSELNVNALLLGDSALYLCASSLEMTSAYEQYFGPGTRLTVT.

This clone was found once. This sample also contains other DNA sequences that code for the same CDR3. V gene TRBV5-5 combines with J gene TRBJ2-7; D gene ambiguous. Germline values: CDR1 SGHKS, CDR2 YYEKEE (reference sequence). Trimming removed 0 bases at V and 1 base at J, with 8 bases between. This CDR3 has 14 amino acids. CDR3 region: CASSLVGRSYEQYF. The DNA of the CDR3 is TGTGCCAGCAGCTTGGTTGGCAGATCCTACGAGCAGTACTTC.

This clone occurred once. The gene calls are TRBV20-1 and TRBJ2-3; 8 nucleotides agree with TRBD2. The CDR3 covers 11 residues. Germline CDR1 and CDR2: DFQATT and SNEGSKA (reference sequence). V was clipped by 5 bases and J by 11 bases; unmatched bases: 6. This chain's CDR3 is CSAHLSGGQYF. The CDR3 region has the DNA TGCAGTGCTCATCTCAGCGGGGGGCAGTATTTT.

This clone has a single count. The J gene is TRBJ2-6, the V gene TRBV15, with 9 bases aligning to TRBD1. The CDR3 length is 18 residues. The J segment lost 0 bases and the V segment lost 5 bases, leaving 8 bases of the junction unmatched. Germline V gene lookup returns CDR1 LNHNV and CDR2 YYDKDF (reference sequence). CDR3 protein: CATSAPGTGPSGANVLTF. The CDR3 nucleotides are TGTGCCACCAGCGCACCCGGGACAGGGCCCTCTGGGGCCAACGTCCTGACTTTC.

This chain connects TRBV9 to TRBJ1-2; TRBD1 aligns across 10 bases. The germline V gene encodes CDR1 SGDLS and CDR2 YYNGEE. CDR3 length equals 18 residues. Unmatched junction bases numbered 13, after V lost 3 bases and J lost 2 bases. CDR3 bases: TGTGCCAGCAGCGCCCTCTGGACAGGGGGTCTGAAAAACTATGGCTACACCTTC. It translates to CASSALWTGGLKNYGYTF.

Only a few counts were recorded for this clone. The chain combines TRBV11-3 with TRBJ2-7, with 9 bases fitting TRBD1. The V segment lost 5 bases and the J segment 5 bases; nucleotides outside the gene matches: 4. There are 13 residues in the CDR3. Germline V gives CDR1 SGHNT, CDR2 YENEEA. CDR3 bases: TGTGCCAGCAGCGGACAGGGGAGGAACGAGCAGTACTTC. This codes for CASSGQGRNEQYF.

This CDR3 is CASSVGASAISYEQYF. DNA for the CDR3: TGTGCCAGCAGCGTAGGGGCTAGCGCCATCTCCTACGAGCAGTACTTC. The chain recombines TRBV9 with TRBJ2-7; a possible D gene is TRBD2 (6 bases). Between the trimmed V and J ends, which lost 0 bases and 0 bases, there was a span of 13 bases. The CDR3 totals 16 residues. Per the germline V gene, CDR1 is SGDLS and CDR2 is YYNGEE.

V is TRBV5-1 and J is TRBJ2-7, with 12 bases lining up with TRBD1. The CDR3 has 19 residues. Germline CDR1 reads SGHRS; CDR2 reads YFSETQ. The junction had 20 bases not matched to a gene; V was cut back by 5 bases and J by 5 bases. The CDR3 reads CASRRGERTGTGGIDEQYF. The CDR3 nucleotides read TGCGCCAGCAGGAGGGGGGAGAGGACCGGGACAGGGGGCATCGACGAGCAGTACTTC.

The chain uses TRBV28 and TRBJ2-7; 8 bases fit TRBD1. CDR1 and CDR2 (germline): MDHEN, SYDVKM. This CDR3 spans 15 amino acids. Trimming removed 7 bases from V and 5 bases from J; junction bases left unmatched: 13. The CDR3 region has the DNA TGTGCCAGCAAGCTCCCGGCAGGGGGCAAGAACGAGCAGTACTTC. Its protein product is CASKLPAGGKNEQYF.

The chain employs TRBV5-4 and TRBJ2-7, with TRBD2 matching over 8 bases. CDR1 and CDR2 (germline): SGHNT, YYREEE (reference sequence). CDR3 length: 14 residues. The J segment lost 7 bases and the V segment lost 3 bases, leaving 9 bases of the junction unmatched. The CDR3 DNA reads as TGTGCCAGCAGCTCGGGAGGGGGGTTGACGGAGCAGTACTTC. Translated: CASSSGGGLTEQYF.

V gene TRBV11-1 combines with J gene TRBJ2-1; 8 bases fit TRBD1. CDR1 and CDR2 from the germline V gene are SGHAT and FQDESV (reference sequence). The CDR3 is 14 residues long. V dropped 1 base and J dropped 8; count of bases not matched to a gene: 4. CDR3 in DNA: TGTGCCAGCAGCTTAGGATCAGGGGGCGATGAGCAGTTCTTC. Encoded protein: CASSLGSGGDEQFF. The complete variable domain, with remaining parts taken from reference TRBV11-1 and TRBJ2-1, reads EAEVAQSPRYKITEKSQAVAFWCDPISGHATLYWYRQILGQGPELLVQFQDESVVDDSQLPKDRFSAERLKGVDSTLKIQPAELGDSAMYLCASSLGSGGDEQFFGPGTRLTVL.

This chain connects TRBV19 to TRBJ2-5; 8 nucleotides align to TRBD2. The better agreement between TRBJ2-7 and the DNA end casts doubt on the J call. This CDR3 contains 14 residues. Germline CDR1 is LNHDA and CDR2 is SQIVND (reference sequence). CDR3 residues: CASRERSGSREQYF. The DNA of the CDR3 is TGTGCCAGTAGGGAAAGAAGCGGGAGCCGCGAGCAGTACTTC.

The chain combines TRBV5-1 with TRBJ2-3, with 14 nucleotides matching TRBD2. CDR1 is SGHRS, CDR2 YFSETQ, per germline. With 4 bases clipped from V and 0 bases from J, the junction kept 4 bases outside the gene matches. The CDR3 covers 17 residues. CDR3 sequence reads: CASSRTSGGSSTDTQYF. The DNA for the CDR3 is TGCGCCAGCAGCCGGACTAGCGGGGGGTCTAGCACAGATACGCAGTATTTT.

This chain uses TRBV2 with TRBJ2-7; D is possibly TRBD2 (5 bases). The V gene lost 6 bases and the J gene lost 3 bases, with 9 bases spanning the gap. The CDR3 is made up of 12 amino acids. CDR1 and CDR2 from the germline V gene are SNHLY and FYNNEI. The CDR3 nucleotides are TGTGCCAGCAGGCCCGAGGGCTACGAGCAGTACTTC. Amino acids: CASRPEGYEQYF. Full variable domain (missing parts from reference TRBV2 and TRBJ2-7): EPEVTQTPSHQVTQMGQEVILRCVPISNHLYFYWYRQILGQKVEFLVSFYNNEISEKSEIFDDQFSVERPDGSNFTLKIRSTKLEDSAMYFCASRPEGYEQYFGPGTRLTVT.

V usage is TRBV21-1 and J usage is TRBJ1-5. TRBV21-1 is a pseudogene locus. CDR3 length equals 17 residues. This chain's CDR3 is CASSKARSSDGNQPQHF. CDR3 in DNA: TGTGCCAGCAGCAAAGCGAGGTCCAGCGACGGCAATCAGCCCCAGCATTTT.

This chain joins TRBV7-2 and TRBJ1-4, with 7 bases fitting TRBD1. Trimming removed 5 bases from V and 5 bases from J; junction bases left unmatched: 17. CDR1 SGHTA and CDR2 FQGNSA come from the germline V gene. The CDR3 runs to 18 residues. CDR3 sequence (DNA): TGTGCCAGCAGCGTACTCCCCGGCCAGGGGGGCTGGAATGAAAAACTGTTTTTT. It is translated as CASSVLPGQGGWNEKLFF.